A single sample is the source of the 7 T cell receptor beta chains below, sequenced in a study of blood T cell repertoires in COVID-19. Sequencing used immunoSEQ multiplex PCR; TCRdb keeps in-frame clones, though not all of them. The sample lists 200,000 or so clones, around 81% occurring once. Sequencing was done on a sample of peripheral blood. Source of these receptors: a man in his sixties with COVID-19, enrolled during active disease.

The genes are TRBV6-1 and TRBJ1-1, with D unclear. The V gene's germline CDR1 is MNHNS and CDR2 SASEGT. This CDR3 contains 14 residues. Trimming left V 2 bases short and J 2 bases short, with 9 bases between. CDR3 DNA: TGTGCCAGCAGTGAACTCCACAGAAACACTGAAGCTTTCTTT. Its protein product is CASSELHRNTEAFF.

The chain joins TRBV11-2 to TRBJ2-3; 7 bases match TRBD2. The V segment lost 2 bases and the J segment 0 bases; nucleotides outside the gene matches: 8. In germline, CDR1 is SGHAT, CDR2 FQNNGV. The length of the CDR3 is 17 residues. CDR3 loop: CASSLNPSGSSTDTQYF. In nucleotides, the CDR3 is TGTGCCAGCAGCTTAAATCCTAGCGGCAGTAGCACAGATACGCAGTATTTT.

This chain uses TRBV28 with TRBJ2-7; TRBD2 matches 8 bases. Germline lookup yields CDR1 MDHEN and CDR2 SYDVKM. The CDR3 length is 14 residues. V trimming: 6 bases; J trimming: 5 bases; junction bases outside the gene matches: 9. The CDR3 loop reads CASSTPGTSHEQYF. Written as DNA, the CDR3 is TGTGCCAGCAGCACCCCAGGGACTAGTCACGAGCAGTACTTC.

CDR3 in amino acids: CASSTWTSGNYEQYF. CDR3 in DNA: TGTGCCAGCAGCACCTGGACTAGCGGAAACTACGAGCAGTACTTC. The chain uses TRBV5-4 and TRBJ2-7, with TRBD2 identical over 10 bases. CDR1 SGHNT and CDR2 YYREEE come from the germline V gene (reference sequence). The CDR3 length is 15 residues. The J segment lost 3 bases and the V segment lost 4 bases, leaving 7 bases of the junction unmatched.

The chain's CDR3 is CASSIQGAGTEAFF. CDR3 bases: TGTGCCAGTAGTATACAGGGGGCTGGGACTGAAGCTTTCTTT. The rearrangement uses TRBV19 and TRBJ1-1; 8 nucleotides match TRBD1. From germline, CDR1 is LNHDA and CDR2 SQIVND (reference sequence). The CDR3 covers 14 residues. The V segment lost 2 bases and the J segment 5 bases; nucleotides outside the gene matches: 4.

V gene TRBV6-5 combines with J gene TRBJ1-2; D possibly corresponds to TRBD1 (6 bases). V dropped 10 bases and J dropped 4 bases, with 16 bases sitting between them. The CDR3 consists of 13 residues. Germline V gene sequence: CDR1 MNHEY, CDR2 SVGAGI. As DNA, the CDR3 is TGTGCCACCTCTCTGGACAGACTCTATGGCTACACCTTC. It specifies CATSLDRLYGYTF.

The rearrangement uses TRBV18 and TRBJ2-7; a weak D match, TRBD1 (6 bases). Per germline, CDR1 KGHSH and CDR2 LQKENI. With 6 bases removed from V and 3 bases from J, the gap between germline ends came to 15 bases. The CDR3 extends over 14 amino acids. DNA of the CDR3: TGTGCCAGCTCCCCCCGGACAGAATTCTACGAGCAGTACTTC. Encoded protein: CASSPRTEFYEQYF.